The present entry profiles one TCR beta chain with its context. The antigen remains unidentified. This record belongs to a study of T cell responses to AZD1222 COVID-19 vaccine. The germline V gene encodes CDR1 LNHDA and CDR2 SQIVND (reference sequence). J was trimmed by 3 bases and V by 6 bases; bases with no gene match: 10. CDR3 size: 16 residues. Sequenced by immunoSEQ multiplex PCR; TCRdb stores in-frame clones only, minus some. Counted here are 150,000 to 160,000 clones, about 86% occurring once; the ten biggest clones make up 4.5% to 6%. Regarding the study as a whole: Along spike, vaccine-associated CD4 TCRs were found throughout, with dominance at 160-218 and 743-854. After the peak T cell response, and only then, were repertoires sampled. Spike-specific TCR breadth and depth went up after people got two AZD1222 doses.

The sequence came from an adult in good health. The source was peripheral blood, collected on day 0 of MenACWY control vaccination. The V and J genes are TRBV19 and TRBJ2-2; 7 bases line up with TRBD2. This chain's CDR3 is CASSSPRGRYTGELFF. The CDR3 DNA sequence: TGTGCCAGTAGCTCTCCCCGCGGGAGATACACCGGGGAGCTGTTTTTT.